This T cell receptor beta chain derives from a study of blood T cells in healthy people across ages. Whole-study findings and limits: From one million sequenced T cells, diversity estimates were lower bounds. Both higher diversity and more naive CD4+ cells marked long-lived donors when set against aged donors.

Alongside a J-beta primer mix, a sample-barcoded 5' primer served in a second PCR lasting roughly 7 to 12 cycles. A template-switch adaptor that had 12 random nucleotides put a tag on each cDNA molecule. TCRdb fed the 5' RACE reads into MiXCR, producing one record per CDR3 protein. The table shows around 1,800,000 distinct CDR3 sequences, with 35% to 50% occurring only once. This clonotype was observed a few times. Its target is not known. Germline V lookup: CDR1 ENHRY, CDR2 SYGVKD. Trimming removed 10 bases at V and 0 bases at J, with 8 bases between. The CDR3 spans 12 residues. Each donor gave 9.5 to 10 milliliters of peripheral blood.

The sequenced material came from blood. This sequence was found in a human donor in good health. The rearrangement joins TRBV10-3 to TRBJ2-3; a possible D gene is TRBD2 (5 bases). The CDR3 coding sequence is TGTGCCACAGCGGCTAGCACAGATACGCAGTATTTT. It codes for CATAASTDTQYF.